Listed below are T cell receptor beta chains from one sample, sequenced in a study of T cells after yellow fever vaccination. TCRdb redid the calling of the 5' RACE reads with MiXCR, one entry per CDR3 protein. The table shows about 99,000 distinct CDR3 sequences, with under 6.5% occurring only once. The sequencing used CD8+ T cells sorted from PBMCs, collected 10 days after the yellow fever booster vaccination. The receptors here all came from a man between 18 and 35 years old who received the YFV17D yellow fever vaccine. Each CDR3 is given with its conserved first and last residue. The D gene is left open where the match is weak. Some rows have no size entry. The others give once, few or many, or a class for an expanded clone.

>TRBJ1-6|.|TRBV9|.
TGTGCCAGCAGCGGCCGGGACGGGAATTCACCCCTCCACTTT
CASSGRDGNSPLHF
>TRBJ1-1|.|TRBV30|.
TGTGCCTGGAGTTGGGGCAACACTGAAGCTTTCTTT
CAWSWGNTEAFF
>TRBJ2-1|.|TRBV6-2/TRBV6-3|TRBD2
TGTGCCAGCACCACACAGCGGGGGGCTGCGAGGGGTGAGCAGTTCTTC
CASTTQRGAARGEQFF
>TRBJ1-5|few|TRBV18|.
TGTGCCAGCTCACCATCGAACACCTTAAATCAGCCCCAGCATTTT
CASSPSNTLNQPQHF
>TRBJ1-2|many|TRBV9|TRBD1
TGTGCCAGCAGCGCCGGGACAGGGGATTGGGCTCTATATGGCTACACCTTC
CASSAGTGDWALYGYTF
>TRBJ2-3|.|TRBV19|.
TGTGCCAGTAGCAACCCCGGGGGCACAGATACGCAGTATTTT
CASSNPGGTDTQYF
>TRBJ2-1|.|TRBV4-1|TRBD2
TGCGCCAGCAGCCAGGTACCGGGAGGCGGGAATGAGCAGTTCTTC
CASSQVPGGGNEQFF
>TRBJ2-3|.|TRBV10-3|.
TGTGCCATCAGTGAAACCCGTGGCGATACGCAGTATTTT
CAISETRGDTQYF
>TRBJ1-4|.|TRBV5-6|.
TGTGCCAGCAGCCCGTCCGGCGGCGGGAATGAAAAACTGTTTTTT
CASSPSGGGNEKLFF
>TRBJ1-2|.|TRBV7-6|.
TGTGCCAGCAGCTTAGAGGGCAGCAGTGGGAGAAACTATGGCTACACCTTC
CASSLEGSSGRNYGYTF
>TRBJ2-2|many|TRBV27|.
TGTGCCAGCAGTTCTTACACCGGGGAGCTGTTTTTT
CASSSYTGELFF
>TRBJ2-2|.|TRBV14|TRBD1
TGTGCCAGCAGCCAAGATCAGGGGGCTTTCGGGGAGCTGTTTTTT
CASSQDQGAFGELFF
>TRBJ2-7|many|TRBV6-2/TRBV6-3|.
TGTGCCAGCACCCCCGGAGAGTCTCACGAGCAGTACTTC
CASTPGESHEQYF
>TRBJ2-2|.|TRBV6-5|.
TGTGCCAGCACCCAGTATGGATCCGGGGAGCTGTTTTTT
CASTQYGSGELFF
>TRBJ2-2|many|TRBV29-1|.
TGCAGCGTCACCGGCCTTTCCGTCACCGGGGAGCTGTTTTTT
CSVTGLSVTGELFF
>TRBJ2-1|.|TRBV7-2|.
TGTGCCAGCAGCTTAGGCGCGGGGACTTACAATGAGCAGTTCTTC
CASSLGAGTYNEQFF
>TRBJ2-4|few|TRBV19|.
TGTGCCAGTAGTCCCCCGCCGGGCAGGCTAAGTTACATTCAGTACTTC
CASSPPPGRLSYIQYF
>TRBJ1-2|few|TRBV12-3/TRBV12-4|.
TGTGCCAGCAAGGGGGGGGTTGAAGGTCCGGTCTCATATGGCTACACCTTC
CASKGGVEGPVSYGYTF
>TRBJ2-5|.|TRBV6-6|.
TGTGCCAGCAGTTCCTCAAGGGACCGCATTGTAGAGACCCAGTACTTC
CASSSSRDRIVETQYF
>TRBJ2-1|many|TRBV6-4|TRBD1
TGTGCCAGCAGTCCCACAGGGGATTACAATGAGCAGTTCTTC
CASSPTGDYNEQFF
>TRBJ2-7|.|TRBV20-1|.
TGCAGTGCTAGAGGGCAGGTGAGCTCCTACGAGCAGTACTTC
CSARGQVSSYEQYF
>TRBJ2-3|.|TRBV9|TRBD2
TGTGCCAGCAGCGATAGCGGGCCAAGCACAGATACGCAGTATTTT
CASSDSGPSTDTQYF
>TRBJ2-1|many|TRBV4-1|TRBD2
TGCGCCAGCAGCCAAGTGGGCGGGGGGAGCTACAATGAGCAGTTCTTC
CASSQVGGGSYNEQFF
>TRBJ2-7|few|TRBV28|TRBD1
TGTGCCAGCAGTTTCCGCGGACAGGCGACCTCCTACGAGCAGTACTTC
CASSFRGQATSYEQYF
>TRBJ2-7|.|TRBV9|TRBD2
TGTGCCAGCAGCCCGTCAGGACTAGTAACCGACGAGCAGTACTTC
CASSPSGLVTDEQYF
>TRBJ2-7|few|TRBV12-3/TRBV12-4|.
TGTGCCAGCAGCCCCGGAGGGGTCGAGCAGTACTTC
CASSPGGVEQYF
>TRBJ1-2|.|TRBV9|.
TGTGCCAGCAGCGTAGGCGATGATAACTATGGCTACACCTTC
CASSVGDDNYGYTF
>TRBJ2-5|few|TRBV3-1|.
TGTGCCAGCAGCCAAGAGACTGCGGGGGAGACCCAGTACTTC
CASSQETAGETQYF
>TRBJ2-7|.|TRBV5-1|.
TGCGCCAGCAGCGCCGGACAAGTCCCCGAGCAGTACTTC
CASSAGQVPEQYF
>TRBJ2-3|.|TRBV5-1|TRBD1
TGCGCCAGCAGCTTGCGGGGGGACAGGGAAGTCCCGGCCGATACGCAGTATTTT
CASSLRGDREVPADTQYF
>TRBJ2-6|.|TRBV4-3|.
TGCGCCAGCAGCCAAGATCCTGGGGCCAACGTCCTGACTTTC
CASSQDPGANVLTF
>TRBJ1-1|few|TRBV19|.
TGTGCCAGTAGTAGAGGGAGCGGCACTGAAGCTTTCTTT
CASSRGSGTEAFF
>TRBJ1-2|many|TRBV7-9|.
TGTGCCAGCAGCTTAGCAGGGAACTATGGCTACACCTTC
CASSLAGNYGYTF
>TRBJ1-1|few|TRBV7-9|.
TGTGCCAGCAGCTTTTCGGGATCTGAAGCTTTCTTT
CASSFSGSEAFF
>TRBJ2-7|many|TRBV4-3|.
TGCGCCAGCAGCCAAGTTCGGGGCGAGCAGTACTTC
CASSQVRGEQYF
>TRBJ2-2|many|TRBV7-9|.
TGTGCCAGCAGCTTGAGGGGACTTGGCAACACCGGGGAGCTGTTTTTT
CASSLRGLGNTGELFF
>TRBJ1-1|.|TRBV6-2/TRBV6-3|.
TGTGCCAGCAGTTTTACGAACACTGAAGCTTTCTTT
CASSFTNTEAFF
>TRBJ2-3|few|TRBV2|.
TGTGCCAGCAGTGAGGTTGGCGATACGCAGTATTTT
CASSEVGDTQYF